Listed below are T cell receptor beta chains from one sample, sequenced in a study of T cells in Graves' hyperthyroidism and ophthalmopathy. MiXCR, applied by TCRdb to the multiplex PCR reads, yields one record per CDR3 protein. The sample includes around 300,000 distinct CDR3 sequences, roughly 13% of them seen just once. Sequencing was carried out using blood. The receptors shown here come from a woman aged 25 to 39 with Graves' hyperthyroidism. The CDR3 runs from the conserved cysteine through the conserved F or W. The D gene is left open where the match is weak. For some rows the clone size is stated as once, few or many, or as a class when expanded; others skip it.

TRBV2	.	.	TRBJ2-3	CASSEAIGRRTDTQYF	TGTGCCAGCAGTGAAGCCATCGGACGGCGCACAGATACGCAGTATTTT
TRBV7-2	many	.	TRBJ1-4	CASSLGEANEKLFF	TGTGCCAGCAGCTTGGGAGAAGCTAATGAAAAACTGTTTTTT
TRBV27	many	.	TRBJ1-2	CASSLSVATPYGYTF	TGTGCCAGCAGTTTATCGGTGGCAACACCTTATGGCTACACCTTC
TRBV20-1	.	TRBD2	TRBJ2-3	CSARDPLRTSGRADTQYF	TGCAGTGCTAGAGATCCGCTTCGGACTAGCGGGAGGGCAGATACGCAGTATTTT
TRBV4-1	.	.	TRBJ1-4	CASSQDSRGADEKLFF	TGCGCCAGCAGCCAAGATTCCAGGGGCGCGGATGAAAAACTGTTTTTT
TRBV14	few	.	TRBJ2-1	CASSQIILLEQFF	TGTGCCAGCAGCCAAATCATCCTTTTGGAGCAGTTCTTC
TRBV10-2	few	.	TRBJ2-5	CASSVGSETQYF	TGCGCCAGCAGTGTAGGATCAGAGACCCAGTACTTC
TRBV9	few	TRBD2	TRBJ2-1	CASTMGLAGLNEQFF	TGTGCCAGCACCATGGGACTAGCGGGGCTCAATGAGCAGTTCTTC
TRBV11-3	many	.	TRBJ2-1	CASSLERGGQFF	TGTGCCAGCAGCTTAGAGCGGGGTGGGCAGTTCTTC
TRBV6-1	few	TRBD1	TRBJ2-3	CASSWNRGSDTQYF	TGTGCCAGCAGTTGGAACAGGGGGAGTGATACGCAGTATTTT
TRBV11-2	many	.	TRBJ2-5	CASSPRMGETQYF	TGTGCCAGCAGCCCTCGAATGGGGGAGACCCAGTACTTC
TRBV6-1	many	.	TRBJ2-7	CASSRTLLRDEQYF	TGTGCCAGCAGCAGGACACTGCTTCGGGACGAGCAGTACTTC
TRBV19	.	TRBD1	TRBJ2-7	CASSNSRDRSPYDEQYF	TGTGCCAGTAGTAACTCCCGGGACAGGAGTCCTTATGACGAGCAGTACTTC
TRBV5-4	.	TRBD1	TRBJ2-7	CASSGDRGNYEQYF	TGTGCCAGCAGCGGGGACAGGGGTAACTACGAGCAGTACTTC
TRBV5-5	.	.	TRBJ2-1	CASSPRPLSNEQFF	TGTGCCAGCAGCCCTCGACCGCTATCTAATGAGCAGTTCTTC
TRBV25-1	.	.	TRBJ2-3	CASSEFTGSAATQYF	TGTGCCAGCAGTGAATTTACGGGTTCAGCGGCTACGCAGTATTTT
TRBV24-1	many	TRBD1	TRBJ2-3	CATSDSSVTGATDTQYF	TGTGCCACCAGTGATTCGTCGGTGACAGGGGCAACAGATACGCAGTATTTT
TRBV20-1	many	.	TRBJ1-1	CSARDAAGRGNTEAFF	TGCAGTGCTAGAGACGCCGCCGGGAGGGGGAACACTGAAGCTTTCTTT
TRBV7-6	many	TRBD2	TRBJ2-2	CASSLGGLAGTGELFF	TGTGCCAGCAGCTTAGGGGGTCTAGCGGGCACCGGGGAGCTGTTTTTT
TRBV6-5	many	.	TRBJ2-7	CASSSEPGRTYEQYF	TGTGCCAGCAGTTCTGAACCAGGGAGGACCTACGAGCAGTACTTC
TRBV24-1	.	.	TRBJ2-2	CATSDLGQGGDTGELFF	TGTGCCACCAGTGATTTGGGGCAGGGAGGCGACACCGGGGAGCTGTTTTTT
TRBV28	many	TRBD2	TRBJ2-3	CASSFPRAGETQYF	TGTGCCAGCAGTTTCCCCAGAGCGGGAGAAACGCAGTATTTT
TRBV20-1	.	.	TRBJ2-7	CSATDQGYSGEQYF	TGCAGTGCTACCGATCAGGGGTATTCGGGCGAGCAGTACTTC
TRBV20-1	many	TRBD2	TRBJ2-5	CSAPVLAGSETQYF	TGCAGTGCCCCGGTGCTAGCGGGATCTGAGACCCAGTACTTC
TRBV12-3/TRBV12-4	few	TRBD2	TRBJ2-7	CASSLPPATPGGSDEQYF	TGTGCCAGCAGTTTACCCCCAGCCACGCCGGGAGGGAGTGACGAGCAGTACTTC
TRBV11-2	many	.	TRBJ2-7	CASSRSLDTYEQYF	TGTGCCAGCAGCAGGTCACTAGACACCTACGAGCAGTACTTC
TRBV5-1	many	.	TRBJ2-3	CASSLSTGMDTQYF	TGCGCCAGCAGCTTAAGCACGGGAATGGATACGCAGTATTTT
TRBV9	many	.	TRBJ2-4	CASSVPLTGTRDIQYF	TGTGCCAGCAGCGTCCCCCTCACCGGGACTCGGGACATTCAGTACTTC
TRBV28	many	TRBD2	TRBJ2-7	CASSGTRAYEQYF	TGTGCCAGCAGTGGGACTAGAGCCTACGAGCAGTACTTC
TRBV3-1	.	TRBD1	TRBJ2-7	CASSLEGQGLDEQYF	TGTGCCAGCAGCCTAGAAGGACAGGGTTTAGACGAGCAGTACTTC
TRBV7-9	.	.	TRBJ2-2	CASSFLRIGAGELFF	TGTGCCAGCAGCTTTCTTCGGATAGGGGCCGGGGAGCTGTTTTTT
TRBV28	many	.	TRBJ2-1	CASSFPTPNNEQFF	TGTGCCAGCAGTTTCCCGACACCCAACAATGAGCAGTTCTTC
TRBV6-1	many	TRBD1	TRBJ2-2	CASSAGQAINTGELFF	TGTGCCAGCAGTGCCGGACAGGCTATAAACACCGGGGAGCTGTTTTTT
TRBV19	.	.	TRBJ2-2	CASSIVILGRVGTGELFF	TGTGCCAGTAGTATAGTTATCCTTGGCAGGGTCGGTACCGGGGAGCTGTTTTTT
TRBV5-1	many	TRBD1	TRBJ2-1	CASSLGGQGNNEQFF	TGCGCCAGCAGCTTGGGGGGACAGGGAAACAATGAGCAGTTCTTC
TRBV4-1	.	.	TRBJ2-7	CASSQESASSCEQYF	TGCGCCAGCAGCCAAGAGAGCGCGAGCTCCTGCGAGCAGTACTTC
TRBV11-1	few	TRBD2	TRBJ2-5	CASSSRLAGVGGETQYF	TGTGCCAGCAGCTCGAGACTAGCGGGAGTTGGTGGGGAGACCCAGTACTTC
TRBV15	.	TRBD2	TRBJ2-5	CATTRASGGQETQYF	TGTGCCACTACCCGGGCGTCGGGGGGTCAAGAGACCCAGTACTTC
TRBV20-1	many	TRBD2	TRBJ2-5	CSASSSGRETQYF	TGCAGTGCTAGTTCTAGCGGGAGAGAGACCCAGTACTTC
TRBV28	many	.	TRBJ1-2	CASSLYQDINYGYTF	TGTGCCAGCAGTTTATATCAGGACATTAACTATGGCTACACCTTC
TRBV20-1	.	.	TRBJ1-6	CSARRIHLRRDNSPLHF	TGCAGTGCTAGAAGGATCCACCTACGGCGGGATAATTCACCCCTCCACTTT
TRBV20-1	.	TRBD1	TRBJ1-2	CSAPTPGGANYGYTF	TGCAGTGCTCCAACTCCAGGGGGAGCTAACTATGGCTACACCTTC
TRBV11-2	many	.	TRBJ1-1	CASSAPGGGTEAFF	TGTGCCAGCAGCGCCCCAGGAGGGGGTACTGAAGCTTTCTTT
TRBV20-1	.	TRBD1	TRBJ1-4	CSARAGTGSEKLFF	TGCAGTGCTAGAGCCGGGACAGGCAGTGAAAAACTGTTTTTT